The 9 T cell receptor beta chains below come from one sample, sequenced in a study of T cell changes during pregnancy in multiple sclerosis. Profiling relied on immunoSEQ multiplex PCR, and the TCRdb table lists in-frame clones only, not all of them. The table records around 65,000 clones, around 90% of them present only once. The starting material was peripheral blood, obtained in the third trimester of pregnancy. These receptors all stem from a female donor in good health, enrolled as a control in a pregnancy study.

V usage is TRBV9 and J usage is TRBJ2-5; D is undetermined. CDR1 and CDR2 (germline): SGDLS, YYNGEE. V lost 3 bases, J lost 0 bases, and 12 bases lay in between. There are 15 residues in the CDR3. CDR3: CASSAQVANQETQYF. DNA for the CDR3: TGTGCCAGCAGCGCCCAGGTGGCGAACCAAGAGACCCAGTACTTC.

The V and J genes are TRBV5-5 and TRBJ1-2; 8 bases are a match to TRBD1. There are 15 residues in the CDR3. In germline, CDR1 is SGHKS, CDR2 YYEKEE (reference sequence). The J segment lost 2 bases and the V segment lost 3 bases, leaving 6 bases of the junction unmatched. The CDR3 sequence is CASSYRQGQNYGYTF. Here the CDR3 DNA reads TGTGCCAGCAGCTACAGACAGGGGCAAAACTATGGCTACACCTTC. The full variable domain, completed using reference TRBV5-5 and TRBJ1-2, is DAGVTQSPTHLIKTRGQQVTLRCSPISGHKSVSWYQQVLGQGPQFIFQYYEKEERGRGNFPDRFSARQFPNYSSELNVNALLLGDSALYLCASSYRQGQNYGYTFGSGTRLTVV.

CDR3 region: CASSIVESSYNEQFF. CDR3 nucleotides: TGTGCCAGTAGTATTGTCGAGAGCTCCTACAATGAGCAGTTCTTC. The chain carries TRBV19 and TRBJ2-1; D is undetermined. CDR1 and CDR2 from the germline V gene are LNHDA and SQIVND (reference sequence). The CDR3 runs 15 residues. V dropped 3 bases and J dropped 0 bases, with 9 bases sitting between them.

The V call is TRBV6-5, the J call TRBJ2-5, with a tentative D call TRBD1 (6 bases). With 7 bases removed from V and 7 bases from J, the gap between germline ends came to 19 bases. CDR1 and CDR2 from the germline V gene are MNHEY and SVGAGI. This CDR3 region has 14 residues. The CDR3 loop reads CASNLAGTTGTQYF. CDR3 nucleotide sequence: TGTGCCAGCAACCTCGCCGGGACAACAGGGACCCAGTACTTC.

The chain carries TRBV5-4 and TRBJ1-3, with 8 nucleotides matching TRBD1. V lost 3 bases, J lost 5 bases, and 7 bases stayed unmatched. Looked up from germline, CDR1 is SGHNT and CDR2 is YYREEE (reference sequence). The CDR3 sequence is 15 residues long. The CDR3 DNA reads TGTGCCAGCAGCTCCGGACAGGGAAAAAGAAACACCATATATTTT. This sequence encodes CASSSGQGKRNTIYF.

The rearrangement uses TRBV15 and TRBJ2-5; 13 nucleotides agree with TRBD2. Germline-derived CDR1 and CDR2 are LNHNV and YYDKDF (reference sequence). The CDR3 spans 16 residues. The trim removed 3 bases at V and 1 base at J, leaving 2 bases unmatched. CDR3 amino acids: CATSRGTSGVQETQYF. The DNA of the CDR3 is TGTGCCACCAGCAGGGGGACTAGCGGGGTCCAAGAGACCCAGTACTTC. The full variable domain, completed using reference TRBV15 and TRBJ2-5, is DAMVIQNPRYQVTQFGKPVTLSCSQTLNHNVMYWYQQKSSQAPKLLFHYYDKDFNNEADTPDNFQSRRPNTSFCFLDIRSPGLGDTAMYLCATSRGTSGVQETQYFGPGTRLLVL.

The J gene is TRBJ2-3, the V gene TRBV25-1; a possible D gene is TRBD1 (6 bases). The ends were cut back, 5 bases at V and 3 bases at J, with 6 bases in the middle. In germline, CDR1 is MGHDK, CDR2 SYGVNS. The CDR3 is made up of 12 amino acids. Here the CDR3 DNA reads TGTGCCAGCAGTCAGGGGACAGATACGCAGTATTTT. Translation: CASSQGTDTQYF.

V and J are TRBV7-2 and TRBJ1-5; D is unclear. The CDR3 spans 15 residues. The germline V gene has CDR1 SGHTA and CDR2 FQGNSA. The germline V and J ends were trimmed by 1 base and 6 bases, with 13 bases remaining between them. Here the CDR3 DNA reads TGTGCCAGCAGCTTAGGGGCAGGTTTATCTCAGCCCCAGCATTTT. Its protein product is CASSLGAGLSQPQHF.

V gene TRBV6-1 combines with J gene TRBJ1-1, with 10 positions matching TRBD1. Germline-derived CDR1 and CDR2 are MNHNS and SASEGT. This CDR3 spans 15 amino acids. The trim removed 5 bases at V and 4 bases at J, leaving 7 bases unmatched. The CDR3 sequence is CASSHRQGAGTEAFF. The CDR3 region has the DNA TGTGCCAGCAGTCACCGACAGGGGGCGGGCACTGAAGCTTTCTTT.